The 26 T cell receptor beta chains reported below all come from one sample, sequenced in a study of blood T cell repertoires in COVID-19. Method: immunoSEQ multiplex PCR; TCRdb's copy keeps in-frame clones and lacks some. Of approximately 350,000 clones in the sample, over 75% are singletons; the top ten hold about 2.7%. The specimen sequenced was PBMCs or T cells enriched from blood (not recorded which). All receptors derive from a woman in her thirties who had recovered from COVID-19.

The chain employs TRBV24-1 and TRBJ2-3; 9 bases agree with TRBD1. Germline loops: CDR1 KGHDR, CDR2 SFDVKD. Trimming at V came to 4 bases and at J to 3 bases, leaving 4 bases not matched to a gene. The CDR3 consists of 15 residues. Here the CDR3 DNA reads TGTGCCACCAGTGACCCTGGGACAGGGACAGATACGCAGTATTTT. The encoded protein is CATSDPGTGTDTQYF.

The chain links TRBV28 to TRBJ2-7; 8 bases align to TRBD2. From germline, CDR1 is MDHEN and CDR2 SYDVKM. The CDR3 is 15 residues long. Trimming at V came to 5 bases and at J to 3 bases, leaving 9 bases not matched to a gene. CDR3 sequence reads: CASSLRLAGLYEQYF. The DNA for the CDR3 is TGTGCCAGCAGTCTACGGCTAGCGGGCCTCTACGAGCAGTACTTC.

This sequence joins TRBV5-4 and TRBJ2-1, with D possibly matching TRBD2 (5 bases). The CDR3 has 12 residues. Germline lookup yields CDR1 SGHNT and CDR2 YYREEE (reference sequence). V shed 5 bases and J shed 8 bases, with 11 bases lying between them. The CDR3 DNA sequence: TGTGCCAGCAGTCAGATGCGGGATGAGCAGTTCTTC. Translated, it gives CASSQMRDEQFF.

Concerning this clone itself: At one boundary the junction diverges from the germline segment, which might be a read error. The chain combines TRBV6-6 with TRBJ1-5; D may be TRBD1 (6 bases). The CDR3 spans 14 residues. CDR1 and CDR2 from the germline V gene are MNHNY and SVGAGI (reference sequence). The CDR3 sequence is CASNYLTGNQPQHF. CDR3 nucleotides: TGTGCCAGCAATTACCTTACAGGGAATCAGCCCCAGCATTTT.

The chain is built from TRBV13 and TRBJ2-2; 7 nucleotides match TRBD2. In germline, CDR1 is PRHDT, CDR2 FYEKMQ (reference sequence). This CDR3 comprises 15 residues. Losses at the gene ends were 6 bases for V and 7 bases for J; bases not matched to a gene: 11. CDR3 DNA sequence: TGTGCCAGCAGACTACGGGGGGAAAGCAACGGGGAGCTGTTTTTT. It yields the protein CASRLRGESNGELFF.

The V and J genes are TRBV15 and TRBJ2-3; 9 positions match TRBD1. With V trimmed by 4 bases and J by 0 bases, 5 bases remained unmatched. This CDR3 has 16 amino acids. Per germline, CDR1 LNHNV and CDR2 YYDKDF (reference sequence). This CDR3 reads CATSTRQGESTDTQYF. The CDR3 DNA sequence: TGTGCCACCAGCACAAGACAGGGGGAAAGCACAGATACGCAGTATTTT.

The genes are TRBV6-5 and TRBJ2-7, with D perhaps TRBD1 (7 bases). CDR3 size: 15 residues. Deletions cut 6 bases from V and 3 bases from J, with 18 bases between. Germline V gene data show CDR1 as MNHEY and CDR2 as SVGAGI. CDR3 DNA: TGTGCCAGCAGGGGCGGACAGGCGGGATACTACGAGCAGTACTTC. This gives the protein CASRGGQAGYYEQYF.

The chain links TRBV5-4 to TRBJ1-2; 7 positions agree with TRBD1. Germline CDR1 reads SGHNT; CDR2 reads YYREEE (reference sequence). V was clipped by 1 base and J by 4 bases; unmatched bases: 10. This CDR3 contains 16 residues. The CDR3 here is CASSLTFDRDPYGYTF. The CDR3 DNA reads TGTGCCAGCAGCTTGACGTTTGACAGGGACCCCTATGGCTACACCTTC.

This clone was recorded only once. This sequence joins TRBV15 and TRBJ1-6, with D tentatively TRBD1 (5 bases). CDR1 is LNHNV, CDR2 YYDKDF, per germline (reference sequence). The CDR3 runs 15 residues. V lost 0 bases and J 7 bases, leaving 10 bases between the germline ends. CDR3: CATSRDDSNNSPLHF. In DNA form, the CDR3 reads TGTGCCACCAGCAGAGATGACAGCAACAATTCACCCCTCCACTTT. The full variable domain, completed using reference TRBV15 and TRBJ1-6, is DAMVIQNPRYQVTQFGKPVTLSCSQTLNHNVMYWYQQKSSQAPKLLFHYYDKDFNNEADTPDNFQSRRPNTSFCFLDIRSPGLGDTAMYLCATSRDDSNNSPLHFGNGTRLTVT.

The chain carries TRBV30 and TRBJ2-7, with TRBD1 matching 7 bases. The CDR3 runs 13 residues. Per the germline V gene, CDR1 is GTSNPN and CDR2 is SVGIG (reference sequence). The V and J ends lost 7 bases and 3 bases, in that order; junction bases with no gene match: 9. The CDR3 nucleotides are TGTGCCTCCGTACAGGGGAGACTCTACGAGCAGTACTTC. Its translation is CASVQGRLYEQYF.

V gene TRBV20-1 combines with J gene TRBJ1-5; D unresolved. The CDR3 covers 14 residues. Trimming pared 3 bases from V and 9 bases from J, leaving 18 bases between. CDR1 DFQATT and CDR2 SNEGSKA come from the germline V gene (reference sequence). CDR3 nucleotides: TGCAGTGCTAGTATGGGCCAAAGTCAACGGCCCCAGCATTTT. This translates into CSASMGQSQRPQHF.

This clone was picked up one time. The chain uses TRBV2 and TRBJ2-3; 7 bases are a match to TRBD1. CDR3 length equals 14 residues. V trimming: 7 bases; J trimming: 4 bases; junction bases outside the gene matches: 8. Germline-derived CDR1 and CDR2 are SNHLY and FYNNEI. For the CDR3, the DNA is TGTGCCAGCATCCGAAGACAGGGAGCAGATACGCAGTATTTT. This sequence encodes CASIRRQGADTQYF.

This chain connects TRBV5-4 to TRBJ1-2; the D is unclear. Trimming took 4 bases from V and 4 from J, leaving 11 bases between them. Germline CDR1 SGHNT, CDR2 YYREEE (reference sequence). The CDR3 contains 13 residues. CDR3 sequence (DNA): TGTGCCAGCAGCCGCGACGGGGTCTATGGCTACACCTTC. It codes for CASSRDGVYGYTF.

The chain is built from TRBV5-8 and TRBJ1-2; D gene uncertain. This CDR3 region has 14 residues. In germline, CDR1 is SGHTS, CDR2 YDEGEE. With 4 bases removed from V and 8 bases from J, the gap between germline ends came to 18 bases. The CDR3: CASSRSRDPRGYTF. In nucleotides, the CDR3 is TGTGCCAGCAGCCGTTCTAGAGATCCCAGAGGCTACACCTTC.

This clone was seen a few times. This chain connects TRBV28 to TRBJ2-3; D call uncertain. V gave up 8 bases and J gave up 3 bases, with 6 bases separating them. The CDR3 loop spans 11 amino acids. CDR1 is MDHEN, CDR2 SYDVKM, per germline. For the CDR3, the DNA is TGTGCCAGCGAAGAGACAGATACGCAGTATTTT. The encoded protein is CASEETDTQYF. Filled out from reference TRBV28 and TRBJ2-3, the complete variable domain reads DVKVTQSSRYLVKRTGEKVFLECVQDMDHENMFWYRQDPGLGLRLIYFSYDVKMKEKGDIPEGYSVSREKKERFSLILESASTNQTSMYLCASEETDTQYFGPGTRLTVL.

V is TRBV7-2 and J is TRBJ1-1; D is perhaps TRBD1 (6 bases). The CDR3 is made up of 13 amino acids. Trimming took 3 bases from V and 6 from J, leaving 11 bases between them. Looked up from germline, CDR1 is SGHTA and CDR2 is FQGNSA. The CDR3 loop reads CASSFYRDAEAFF. The CDR3, as DNA: TGTGCCAGCAGCTTCTACAGGGACGCTGAAGCTTTCTTT.

This sequence joins TRBV15 and TRBJ1-5; the match to TRBD1 covers 8 bases. The CDR3 extends over 18 amino acids. V trimming: 2 bases; J trimming: 4 bases; junction bases outside the gene matches: 13. CDR1 LNHNV and CDR2 YYDKDF come from the germline V gene (reference sequence). The CDR3 region has the DNA TGTGCCACCAGCAGAAATTGGGGCCGACAGGGGCCTAATCAGCCCCAGCATTTT. Residues: CATSRNWGRQGPNQPQHF.

The chain has TRBV7-6 and TRBJ1-4; D remains unclear. The CDR3 has 14 amino acids. V lost 1 base and J 7 bases, leaving 10 bases between the germline ends. CDR1 is SGHVS and CDR2 is FNYEAQ in the germline V gene. This CDR3 reads CASSLVRGGEKLFF. The CDR3 bases are TGTGCCAGCAGCTTAGTCCGGGGTGGTGAAAAACTGTTTTTT.

The chain combines TRBV10-3 with TRBJ2-5; 7 bases match TRBD1. Germline CDR1 reads ENHRY; CDR2 reads SYGVKD. The CDR3 runs 14 residues. V was pared by 10 bases and J by 4 bases, with 12 bases of the junction left unmatched. In DNA form, the CDR3 reads TGTGCCACGAGTAACAGGGGAAAGTTAGAGACCCAGTACTTC. Its protein is CATSNRGKLETQYF.

The chain joins TRBV24-1 to TRBJ2-1; 7 bases are shared with TRBD1. V lost 6 bases and J lost 0; bases outside the gene matches: 4. The CDR3 sequence is 15 residues long. Per the germline V gene, CDR1 is KGHDR and CDR2 is SFDVKD. For the CDR3, the DNA is TGTGCCACCAGTCGACGGGACAGCTCCTACAATGAGCAGTTCTTC. Translation gives CATSRRDSSYNEQFF.

In its sample, this clone was seen once. V is TRBV6-5 and J is TRBJ2-5, with 8 bases lining up with TRBD1. Germline CDR1 and CDR2: MNHEY and SVGAGI. This CDR3 has 14 residues. V was pared by 6 bases and J by 4 bases, with 7 bases of the junction left unmatched. Written as DNA, the CDR3 is TGTGCCAGCAGCTACAGGGGGTTAGGAGAGACCCAGTACTTC. Amino acid sequence: CASSYRGLGETQYF.

CDR3 sequence: CASRRQGTPLGANVLTF. CDR3 nucleotides: TGTGCCAGCAGGAGACAGGGGACGCCCCTAGGCGCCAACGTCCTGACTTTC. V and J are TRBV7-2 and TRBJ2-6; TRBD1 agrees at 8 bases. The V gene end was trimmed by 6 bases and the J gene end by 7 bases; junction bases not matched to a gene: 14. Germline V gene lookup returns CDR1 SGHTA and CDR2 FQGNSA. CDR3 size: 17 residues.

This clone was seen once. CDR3 sequence (DNA): TGTGCCACCAGTGATAATGCGGGACAGGGGTTGAGCAATGAGCAGTTCTTC. Translation gives CATSDNAGQGLSNEQFF. V and J are TRBV24-1 and TRBJ2-1, with TRBD1 identical over 10 bases. CDR1 KGHDR and CDR2 SFDVKD come from the germline V gene. The trim removed 3 bases at V and 6 bases at J, leaving 10 bases unmatched. This CDR3 contains 17 residues.

This clone came up once. This sequence joins TRBV6-5 and TRBJ2-2, with 9 bases lining up with TRBD2. With 0 bases clipped from V and 3 bases from J, the junction kept 2 bases outside the gene matches. The CDR3 has 16 residues. Germline CDR1 MNHEY, CDR2 SVGAGI. CDR3 residues: CASSYSTSGYTGELFF. CDR3 coding DNA: TGTGCCAGCAGTTACTCGACTAGCGGTTACACCGGGGAGCTGTTTTTT.

The rearrangement links TRBV2 to TRBJ2-2; perhaps TRBD2 as D (6 bases). CDR1 is SNHLY and CDR2 is FYNNEI in the germline V gene. The length of the CDR3 is 14 residues. The V gene lost 7 bases and the J gene lost 2 bases, with 11 bases spanning the gap. The CDR3 region has the DNA TGTGCCAGCAAAGGGACTTCCAACACCGGGGAGCTGTTTTTT. Translation gives CASKGTSNTGELFF.

V is TRBV5-1 and J is TRBJ1-2; TRBD1 might be the D (6 bases). The germline V and J ends were trimmed by 1 base and 5 bases, with 21 bases remaining between them. The CDR3 loop spans 17 amino acids. CDR1 and CDR2 (germline): SGHRS, YFSETQ. The CDR3 reads CASSLSSTGEGFYGYTF. CDR3 in DNA: TGCGCCAGCAGCTTGAGCTCGACAGGCGAAGGATTTTATGGCTACACCTTC. Complete variable domain (other parts from reference TRBV5-1 and TRBJ1-2): KAGVTQTPRYLIKTRGQQVTLSCSPISGHRSVSWYQQTPGQGLQFLFEYFSETQRNKGNFPGRFSGRQFSNSRSEMNVSTLELGDSALYLCASSLSSTGEGFYGYTFGSGTRLTVV.